This TCR beta chain was recovered during a study of human T cells and chemical hapten exposure. Study summary: Reading of the patch tests, which applied 0.01% DPC to the upper back, occurred at 6 days.

Many counts were recorded for this clonotype. Noted time point: pre-sensitization, week 0. This sample's treatment: therapeutic diphenylcyclopropenone sensitization with weekly scalp DPC. TCRdb reprocessed the RACE reads with MiXCR, giving one entry per CDR3 protein. The sample includes 380,000 or so distinct CDR3 sequences, 5% to 6.5% of them seen just once. V lost 5 bases to trimming and J lost 3 bases, with 11 bases between them. The CDR3 consists of 13 residues. This sample comprised whole blood, obtained in connection with sensitization to the hapten diphenylcyclopropenone (DPC). The receptor's source is a woman under 30 with alopecia areata. Some clones in this sample may be carry-over from other donors' samples. The chain uses TRBV12-3 or TRBV12-4 and TRBJ2-7; no reliable D call. CDR3 DNA: TGTGCCAGCAGTCCCCACCCCATCTACGAGCAGTACTTC. Encoded protein: CASSPHPIYEQYF.